A single sample is the source of the 5 T cell receptor beta chains below, sequenced in a study of cytomegalovirus exposure and HLA in healthy donors (dated by TCRdb to the late 2010s). Library preparation was by the immunoSEQ multiplex PCR assay. A mixture of 60 forward primers for TCR Vbeta segments and 13 reverse primers for TCR Jbeta segments was used in the multiplex PCR. The table comes from immuneACCESS by way of TCRdb, which keeps in-frame sequences with V and J called. Part of the clones is missing from these tables; in studies checked, under half for an unresolved V gene and the rest for unknown reasons. This sample has some 160,000 clones in its table, and 65% to 90% of those were observed once. Clones ranked in the top ten supply approximately 2% of the sample. Source material: PBMCs. Every receptor here comes from a woman younger than 35 in good health and CMV-seronegative.

This chain joins TRBV27 and TRBJ2-5; 7 positions agree with TRBD1. The J call may be faulty, since TRBJ2-7 better matches the DNA end. The CDR3 is 13 amino acids. Per germline, CDR1 MNHEY and CDR2 SMNVEV (reference sequence). CDR3 nucleotides: TGTGCCAGCAGTATAAGACAGGGCTACGAGCAGTACTTC. It specifies CASSIRQGYEQYF.

The rearrangement uses TRBV7-8 and TRBJ1-4; maybe TRBD1 (6 bases). V gave up 5 bases and J gave up 5 bases, with 12 bases separating them. Germline CDR1 SGHVS, CDR2 FQNEAQ. The CDR3 extends over 14 amino acids. CDR3 sequence reads: CASSLWTENEKLFF. CDR3 in DNA: TGTGCCAGCAGCCTATGGACAGAGAATGAAAAACTGTTTTTT. Drawing the rest from reference TRBV7-8 and TRBJ1-4, the complete variable domain is GAGVSQSPRYKVAKRGQDVALRCDPISGHVSLFWYQQALGQGPEFLTYFQNEAQLDKSGLPSDRFFAERPEGSVSTLKIQRTQQEDSAVYLCASSLWTENEKLFFGSGTQLSVL.

The V gene is TRBV19, the J gene TRBJ2-1; D is unresolved. Between the trimmed V and J ends, which lost 5 bases and 6 bases, there was a span of 11 bases. The germline V gene has CDR1 LNHDA and CDR2 SQIVND (reference sequence). This CDR3 comprises 13 residues. The CDR3 DNA reads as TGTGCCAGTAGTCCCACACCCTTCAATGAGCAGTTCTTC. Translated, it gives CASSPTPFNEQFF.

V gene TRBV9 combines with J gene TRBJ2-1, with 10 positions matching TRBD2. The CDR3 consists of 19 residues. Unmatched junction bases numbered 21, after V lost 3 bases and J lost 9 bases. In germline, CDR1 is SGDLS, CDR2 YYNGEE. The CDR3 nucleotides are TGTGCCAGCAGCGACCCGGGACAGACCAAAGCGGGGGGGCCGTTTGAGCAGTTCTTC. This sequence encodes CASSDPGQTKAGGPFEQFF.

The rearrangement joins TRBV19 to TRBJ1-5; D is perhaps TRBD1 (6 bases). There are 14 residues in the CDR3. The V end was cut by 4 bases, the J end by 7 bases, with 14 bases between. The germline V gene encodes CDR1 LNHDA and CDR2 SQIVND (reference sequence). In nucleotides, the CDR3 is TGTGCCAGTAGTACCCTGGGGGGGCCACAGCCCCAGCATTTT. Translation gives CASSTLGGPQPQHF.